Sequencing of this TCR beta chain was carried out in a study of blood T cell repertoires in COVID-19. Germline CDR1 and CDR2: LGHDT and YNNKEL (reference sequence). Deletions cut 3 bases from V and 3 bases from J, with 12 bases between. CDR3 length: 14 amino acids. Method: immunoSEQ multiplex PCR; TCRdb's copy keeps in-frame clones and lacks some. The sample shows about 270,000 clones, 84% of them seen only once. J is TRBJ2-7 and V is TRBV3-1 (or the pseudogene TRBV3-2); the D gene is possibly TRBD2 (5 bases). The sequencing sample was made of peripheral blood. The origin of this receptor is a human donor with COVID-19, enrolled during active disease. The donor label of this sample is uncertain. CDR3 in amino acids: CASSQTTGLYEQYF. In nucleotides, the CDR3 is TGTGCCAGCAGCCAGACTACGGGCCTCTACGAGCAGTACTTC.